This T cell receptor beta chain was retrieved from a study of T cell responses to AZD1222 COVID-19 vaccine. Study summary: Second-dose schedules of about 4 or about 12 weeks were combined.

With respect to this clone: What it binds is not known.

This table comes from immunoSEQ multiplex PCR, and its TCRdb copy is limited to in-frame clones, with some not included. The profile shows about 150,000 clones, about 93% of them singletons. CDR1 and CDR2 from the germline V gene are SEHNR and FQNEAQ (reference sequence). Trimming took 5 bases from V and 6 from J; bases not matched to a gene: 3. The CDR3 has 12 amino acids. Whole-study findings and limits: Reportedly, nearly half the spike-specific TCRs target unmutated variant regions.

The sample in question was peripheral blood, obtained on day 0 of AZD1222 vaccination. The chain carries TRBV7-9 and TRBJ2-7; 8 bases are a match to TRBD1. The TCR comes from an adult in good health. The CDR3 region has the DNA TGTGCCAGCAGCCCACAGGGGGGCGAGCAGTACTTC. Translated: CASSPQGGEQYF.